The subject of this entry is one TCR beta chain. The sample holds a few counts of this clonotype. What this receptor recognizes is not known. Qualities for individual bases were not recorded, and no much larger clone is one base off. The entry originates in a study of T-cell memory formation after mild COVID-19 (dated by TCRdb to 2020 to 2023). About the study as a whole: TCR sequence clusters from the two donors were found to be largely donor specific. Two young, previously healthy adult volunteers made up the cohort, one male and one female. In a couple of donors, T-cell clones that expanded and contracted after mild COVID-19 were tracked by sequencing TCRalpha and TCRbeta repertoires over time. Results and caveats for the whole study, not just this receptor: Contracting CD4+ clones turned up mainly in the CM and EM memory subsets, whereas EMRA was where CD8+ clones were enriched. SARS-CoV-2 specificity was not confirmed for the second-wave clones peaking on day 37. The study covered only a couple of mild cases, and larger cohorts including severe cases with pre-infection samples were considered necessary. Clones that contracted from day 15 to 85 showed balanced CD4/CD8 phenotypes, whereas a second wave of clones that expanded from day 15 to 37 leaned towards CD4+. Some responding clones were detected in pre-infection memory, suggesting pre-existing cross-reactive memory T cells joined the SARS-CoV-2 response.

Reads for this sample came from an Illumina NovaSeq 6000. TCRalpha and TCRbeta cDNA libraries were constructed by 5'RACE with constant-segment primers, with sample barcodes and unique molecular identifiers being introduced. Trizol reagent was used to extract RNA from every sample. Libraries were amplified in two PCR steps, with a second sample barcode and Illumina TruSeq adapters added in the second step. Libraries were sequenced on an Illumina NovaSeq with 2 x 150 bp paired-end reads. The paper's processing steps were these. Reads were demultiplexed and collapsed into UMI-guided consensus sequences with migec v1.2.7. With mixcr v2.1.11, UMI consensuses were aligned to TRA and TRB V and J templates and assembled into clonotypes. Clonotypes were classified as expanded or contracted when called significant by both edgeR and NoisET, with noise models trained on biological replicates. For edgeR calls, the thresholds were a false discovery rate-adjusted p below 0.01 and a log2 fold-change of 1. As an exploratory analysis of dynamics, max-normalized trajectories of the 1000 most abundant clonotypes were examined with PCA combined with hierarchical clustering. Separately sequenced CD4+ and CD8+ repertoires were used to assign a CD4 or CD8 phenotype to each responding clone. TCRdb took the public reads, trimmed them with fastp at Q25, ran MiXCR for clone calling and kept in-frame beta chains. Rows are combined by CDR3 protein, so each entry shows the most common genes and DNA. The V and J calls, along with clone size, are taken from TCRdb and not from the paper's own processing. For this sample the table gives about 260,000 distinct CDR3 sequences, of which approximately 8% were detected only once. Jointly, the top ten make up 20% to 25% of the sample.

Sequences SGHTA (CDR1) and FQGNSA (CDR2) are obtained from the germline V gene. The CDR3 covers 15 residues, taking in both the cysteine and the phenylalanine. Left in the record is the CDR3 DNA by itself, 45 bases read in frame from the first base. V drops 5 bases and J drops 3 bases, leaving 14 bases in between. Ficoll-Paque density gradient centrifugation was the method used to isolate PBMCs. Sample: PBMCs or a T cell subset sorted from them (not recorded which). This clonotype was obtained from a young man who had mild COVID-19 (a few samples of this study predate the infection). The sample titles of this study are shuffled in the database, so cell type and time point are left out; the donor was told from shared clones. This chain joins TRBV7-2 to TRBJ1-3; the D segment could be TRBD1, given 6 matching bases. The bases are TGTGCCAGCAGCCTACAACAGGGTGGTGGAAACACCATATATTTT. Translated, it reads CASSLQQGGGNTIYF.